These 5 T cell receptor beta chains were all obtained from the same sample, sequenced in a study of blood T cell repertoires in COVID-19. Data came from immunoSEQ multiplex PCR; TCRdb stores just in-frame clones and leaves some out. The sample lists about 250,000 clones; under 90% were seen once. What was sequenced was PBMCs or T cells enriched from blood (not recorded which). Receptors were obtained from a man between 18 and 29 years old who had recovered from COVID-19.

On this clone itself: One end of the junction fails to match germline, which may point to a read error. This sequence joins TRBV28 and TRBJ2-1; TRBD2 matches at 10 bases. Germline V gene data show CDR1 as MDHEN and CDR2 as SYDVKM. The CDR3 loop spans 11 amino acids. The CDR3 bases are TGTGCCAGCATTCAAGCCGGGACTAGCGTCTTC. This sequence encodes CASIQAGTSVF.

This clone occurred a few times. The chain employs TRBV5-1 and TRBJ2-1; 11 positions agree with TRBD1. The germline CDR1 and CDR2 sequences are SGHRS and YFSETQ. The CDR3 consists of 15 residues. With V trimmed by 4 bases and J by 6 bases, 6 bases remained unmatched. Here the CDR3 reads CASSNGQGAGNEQFF. CDR3 DNA: TGCGCCAGCAGCAACGGACAGGGGGCTGGCAATGAGCAGTTCTTC.

This chain links TRBV21-1 with TRBJ1-1; the table's D call TRBD1 went unverified against the DNA. TRBV21-1 is classified as a pseudogene. The CDR3 has 16 amino acids. The chain's CDR3 is CASNPVEGDMNTEAFF. The CDR3 DNA is TGTGCCAGCAACCCCGTCGAAGGCGACATGAACACTGAAGCTTTCTTT.

This clone was found once. This sequence joins TRBV4-1 and TRBJ2-3; D unclear. V was pared by 1 base and J by 2 bases, with 10 bases between. The CDR3 is made up of 15 amino acids. Germline lookup yields CDR1 MGHRA and CDR2 YSYEKL. The CDR3 DNA reads TGCGCCAGCAGCCAAGTGGCGGCCCACACAGATACGCAGTATTTT. Its protein product is CASSQVAAHTDTQYF.

This chain connects TRBV29-1 to TRBJ2-1; 8 bases line up with TRBD1. This CDR3 is 14 amino acids long. CDR1 SQVTM and CDR2 ANQGSEA come from the germline V gene. V trimming: 4 bases; J trimming: 3 bases; junction bases outside the gene matches: 5. CDR3 amino acids: CSVGGTGGYNEQFF. Written as DNA, the CDR3 is TGCAGCGTTGGGGGAACAGGGGGCTACAATGAGCAGTTCTTC.